Listed below are T cell receptor beta chains from one sample, sequenced in a study of PD-L1 blockade in urothelial cancer. Generated by immunoSEQ multiplex PCR, the TCRdb table keeps only in-frame clones and is missing some. This table has 29,000 or so clones, about 80% appearing once. The starting material was PBMCs, obtained around atezolizumab (anti-PD-L1) treatment. The receptors were gathered from a man between 70 and 80 years old with urothelial cancer. Both conserved end residues are part of each CDR3. The D gene is left open where the match is weak. Clone size is not always given. Where it is, it says once, few, many or a class for expanded clones.

D,J,size,V,CDR3,DNA
-,TRBJ1-2,-,TRBV13,CASSLGGDGYTF,TGTGCCAGCAGCTTAGGCGGGGATGGCTACACCTTC
TRBD2,TRBJ2-5,once,TRBV7-2,CASSSHSGGRAGKTQYF,TGTGCCAGCAGCTCCCACTCTGGCGGGAGGGCCGGGAAGACCCAGTACTTC
-,TRBJ1-3,-,TRBV4-3,CASSQEGLSGNTIYF,TGCGCCAGCAGCCAAGAAGGACTCTCTGGAAACACCATATATTTT
-,TRBJ2-6,-,TRBV27,CASRDTGFKSSGANVLTF,TGTGCCAGCAGGGATACAGGTTTTAAGAGCTCTGGGGCCAACGTCCTGACTTTC
-,TRBJ2-3,once,TRBV25-1,CASSEFKGVEDTQYF,TGTGCCAGCAGTGAATTCAAAGGGGTAGAAGATACGCAGTATTTT
-,TRBJ2-5,-,TRBV7-6,CASSQNREETQYF,TGTGCCAGCAGCCAAAACAGGGAAGAGACCCAGTACTTC
TRBD1,TRBJ1-1,few,TRBV7-2,CASSSTGGEAFF,TGTGCCAGCAGCTCCACAGGGGGTGAAGCTTTCTTT
TRBD2,TRBJ2-2,-,TRBV5-4,CASSPGGAEKNTGELFF,TGTGCCAGCAGCCCCGGGGGGGCCGAAAAGAACACCGGGGAGCTGTTTTTT
-,TRBJ1-1,once,TRBV5-1,CASSLARQGEAFF,TGCGCCAGCAGCTTGGCCAGGCAGGGTGAAGCTTTCTTT
-,TRBJ2-1,-,TRBV9,CASSAPGTSYNEQFF,TGTGCCAGCAGCGCCCCCGGGACTTCCTACAATGAGCAGTTCTTC
-,TRBJ2-7,-,TRBV30,CAWSEQGNEQYF,TGTGCCTGGAGTGAACAGGGAAACGAGCAGTACTTC
-,TRBJ2-7,-,TRBV4-2,CASSQDSGGGGKQYF,TGTGCCAGCAGCCAAGATAGCGGAGGGGGGGGAAAGCAGTACTTC
TRBD2,TRBJ2-3,-,TRBV11-3,CASSPGGATDTQYF,TGTGCCAGCAGCCCGGGGGGGGCCACAGATACGCAGTATTTT
TRBD1,TRBJ1-1,once,TRBV29-1,CSYHRGYDTEAFF,TGCAGCTATCACAGGGGTTATGACACTGAAGCTTTCTTT
TRBD2,TRBJ2-1,once,TRBV19,CASSIAPGLAGGNNEQFF,TGTGCCAGTAGTATAGCCCCAGGTCTAGCGGGGGGGAACAATGAGCAGTTCTTC
-,TRBJ1-4,-,TRBV4-2,CASSQDLGGLANEKLFF,TGTGCCAGCAGCCAAGATCTTGGGGGCCTAGCTAATGAAAAACTGTTTTTT
TRBD1,TRBJ2-1,-,TRBV12-5,CASGLVPGQGHEQFF,TGTGCTAGTGGTTTGGTACCTGGACAGGGTCATGAGCAGTTCTTC
TRBD2,TRBJ2-1,-,TRBV27,CASSLFGGSTGNEQFF,TGTGCCAGCAGTTTATTTGGCGGGAGTACGGGTAATGAGCAGTTCTTC
TRBD1,TRBJ2-5,few,TRBV29-1,CSVYRDRGRETQYF,TGCAGCGTTTACCGGGACAGGGGGCGAGAGACCCAGTACTTC
TRBD1,TRBJ1-1,-,TRBV6-5,CASSRDREFSEAFF,TGTGCCAGCAGTCGGGACAGAGAATTTAGTGAAGCTTTCTTT
TRBD2,TRBJ2-7,-,TRBV30,CACIREGLYEQYF,TGTGCCTGTATCAGGGAGGGGCTCTACGAGCAGTACTTC
TRBD2,TRBJ2-1,-,TRBV4-3,CASSQVSGLAGEQFF,TGCGCCAGCAGCCAAGTCTCAGGACTAGCCGGTGAGCAGTTCTTC
-,TRBJ2-2,-,TRBV28,CASSSPGVKTGELFF,TGTGCCAGCAGTTCCCCGGGGGTGAAAACCGGGGAGCTGTTTTTT
TRBD1,TRBJ1-1,-,TRBV6-6,CASRSPTGDTEAFF,TGTGCCAGCAGAAGCCCGACAGGGGACACTGAAGCTTTCTTT
TRBD1,TRBJ1-3,-,TRBV7-9,CASRPTGVGNTIYF,TGTGCCAGCAGACCGACAGGGGTCGGAAACACCATATATTTT
-,TRBJ2-5,-,TRBV20-1,CSARGGETQYF,TGCAGTGCTAGGGGCGGGGAGACCCAGTACTTC
-,TRBJ1-3,-,TRBV7-9,CASSQATGWGNTIYF,TGCGCCAGCAGCCAAGCCACAGGGTGGGGAAACACCATATATTTT
TRBD1,TRBJ2-7,-,TRBV10-3,CAISQTQGDSYEQYF,TGTGCCATCAGTCAAACACAGGGGGACTCCTACGAGCAGTACTTC
-,TRBJ1-3,-,TRBV7-9,CASSFSGAGNTIYF,TGTGCCAGCAGCTTTAGCGGTGCTGGAAACACCATATATTTT